The TCR beta chain under discussion was sequenced for a study of blood T cell repertoires in COVID-19. Study background: Acute and convalescent COVID-19 specimens originated in the United States, Italy and Spain. T cells, B-cell-depleted T cells, or PBMCs supplied cDNA or gDNA.

Study processing details: Amplifying reference gene primers gave estimates of nucleated cell counts. Data came from immunoSEQ multiplex PCR; TCRdb stores just in-frame clones and leaves some out. D and trimming come from the DNA, and the V and J calls and clone size come from that table. The data hold around 160,000 clones, with 85% to 95% observed a single time. The germline V gene encodes CDR1 LGHNT and CDR2 FRNRAP. This CDR3 comprises 14 residues. Trimming cost V 4 bases and J 4 bases, with 11 bases left between them. Patients from Seattle were sampled longitudinally, starting during active infection.

The chain links TRBV12-5 to TRBJ1-5; possible D gene TRBD1, 5 bases. The origin of this receptor is a woman aged 55-75 years with COVID-19, enrolled during active disease. The sequencing input was peripheral blood. The CDR3 DNA reads TGTGCTAGTGGTTCCAGGGTACCAAATCAGCCCCAGCATTTT. Its protein is CASGSRVPNQPQHF.